This TCR beta chain was documented in a study of blood T cell repertoires in COVID-19. Looking at the study overall: Samples taken during acute and convalescent COVID-19 were collected in the United States, Italy and Spain. PBMCs, B-cell-depleted T cells, or T cells provided the cDNA or gDNA that made up the material.

Authors' processing steps: Amplification of reference gene primers was used by the study to estimate nucleated cell counts. TCRdb keeps only in-frame clones here, not all; method: immunoSEQ multiplex PCR. The V and J calls and the clone size are those of that table, but D and trimming were determined from the DNA. The sample contains around 300,000 clones, 89% of which appear only once. The germline V gene encodes CDR1 SQVTM and CDR2 ANQGSEA. J gave up 4 bases and V 7 bases, and 10 bases lay outside the gene matches. This CDR3 is 14 amino acids long. This TCR came from a man aged 45-65 years with acute or convalescent COVID-19. The chain links TRBV29-1 to TRBJ1-5; 7 bases fit TRBD1. The material sequenced was peripheral blood. Written as DNA, the CDR3 is TGCAGCGCCGTGGAGGGGGCCAGGAATCAGCCCCAGCATTTT. This sequence encodes CSAVEGARNQPQHF. The full variable domain, in which reference TRBV29-1 and TRBJ1-5 provide the parts outside the CDR3, is SAVISQKPSRDICQRGTSLTIQCQVDSQVTMMFWYRQQPGQSLTLIATANQGSEATYESGFVIDKFPISRPNLTFSTLTVSNMSPEDSSIYLCSAVEGARNQPQHFGDGTRLSIL.